The T cell receptor (beta chain) under discussion was sequenced for a study of identical twins (dated by TCRdb to about 2016). In the study overall: The study deep-sequenced TCR alpha and beta repertoires from monozygotic twins, unrelated adults of various ages and cord blood to test whether fetal clonotypes persist. To rule out contamination, replicate twin experiments were performed at different times with different library preparation protocols.

Library preparation used 5' RACE. Instrument on record: Illumina HiSeq 2000. A universal primer binding site was introduced by template switching, and a unique molecular identifier was present in the final cDNA, enabling accurate counting of TCR cDNA molecules. Specific primers in the conserved constant-segment region were used to synthesize first-strand cDNA for TCR alpha and beta chains. Each cDNA library was double barcoded, with a SMART-Mk sample barcode plus Illumina barcodes, to control for contamination. TruSeq adapter sequences, together with Illumina sample barcodes, were added in two successive PCR steps. The Illumina HiSeq platform was used with custom primers to sequence TCR alpha and beta cDNA libraries. The published analysis was carried out like this. Raw reads were processed with MiGEC to extract unique molecular identifiers, and MiXCR was used to determine CDR3 positions. Recombination models were inferred per individual with the repgenHMM and IGoR tools using an EM algorithm. Shared clonotypes were analyzed with the tcR package in R, and sharing was normalized by the product of cloneset sizes. Out-of-frame nonproductive sequences were analyzed to study raw recombination free of thymic and clonal selection effects. TCRdb's own reprocessing of the public reads used fastp at Q25 and MiXCR and kept productive beta chains. Duplicate CDR3 protein sequences are folded into a single record with the most common DNA and genes. The authors' filters were not applied to this entry. The sample table records 540,000 or so distinct CDR3 sequences; about a fifth of these occur just once. The ten largest clones take up approximately 0.49% of the sample.

The CDR3 has 15 amino acids, counting the end cysteine and phenylalanine. Only the CDR3 DNA stays, 45 bases, in frame from base 1. Germline trimming: 5 bases from V, 6 bases from J; junction bases outside gene matches: 9. Via the germline V gene (reference sequence), CDR1 is LGHDT and CDR2 YNNKEL. Overall study results and their limits: Invariant T cells such as MAIT and iNKT could partly confound zero-insertion analyses, although diverse VJ usage argued against such confounding for most clonotypes. Out-of-frame TCR alpha sharing in monozygotic twins was systematically underestimated by recombination models, whereas sharing between unrelated individuals was in agreement with the recombination models. Compared with coincidental sharing between unrelated individuals, an excess of low generation-probability sequences was observed among out-of-frame TCR alpha sequences shared between twins. Because the same donors could not be followed over many years, the conclusions depended on cross-sectional statistical analysis. Excess twin sharing in beta out-of-frame sequences was weaker because fewer shared sequences lowered the signal-to-noise ratio. Abundant cord blood beta clonotypes carried fewer insertions; young adult naive repertoires showed a weaker similar trend, while memory repertoires showed none.

A note on this clonotype: Its target antigen remains unknown. No qualities accompany the bases; no much larger clone lies one base away.

Every donor was a healthy Caucasian. Three pairs of female monozygotic twins, all aged about 18 to 30 years, made up the twin cohort. Positive isolation kits from Invitrogen were used to isolate CD4+ and CD8+ T cell populations. A further study also used this sample, focusing on yellow fever vaccine responses in identical twins. According to the second study: The authors reported that the T cell response to vaccination in identical twins appeared partly convergent and partly personalized. The study precisely tracked vaccine-responding T cell clones in identical twins.

The sequencing input was CD4+ T cells sorted from blood. The chain is made from TRBV3-1 and TRBJ2-2; 7 middle bases align to TRBD2. The TCR sequence derives from a woman under 30 in good health. This receptor has the CDR3 CASSSSGPDAGELFF. Here is the DNA: TGTGCCAGCAGCTCTAGCGGACCCGACGCCGGGGAGCTGTTTTTT. Reference TRBV3-1 and TRBJ2-2 genes cover what lies past the CDR3, so the full variable domain is DTAVSQTPKYLVTQMGNDKSIKCEQNLGHDTMYWYKQDSKKFLKIMFSYNNKELIINETVPNRFSPKSPDKAHLNLHINSLELGDSAVYFCASSSSGPDAGELFFGEGSRLTVL.